This T cell receptor (beta chain) was captured in a study of OX40 agonist ivuxolimab in advanced cancers. With V trimmed by 3 bases and J by 4 bases, 4 bases remained unmatched. Germline V gives CDR1 SGHRS, CDR2 YFSETQ. CDR3 length: 15 residues. Method: immunoSEQ multiplex PCR; TCRdb's copy keeps in-frame clones and lacks some. Found here are tens of thousands of clones, more than 75% of them singletons; the top ten hold less than 3.5%. This clonotype was obtained from an adult with an advanced solid tumor such as melanoma, head and neck, liver or kidney cancer. This specimen consisted of CD4+ or CD8+ T cells sorted from blood, obtained in a trial of the OX40 agonist ivuxolimab. The V and J genes are TRBV5-1 and TRBJ2-5, with TRBD1 matching 12 bases. DNA for the CDR3: TGCGCCAGCAGCTCCGGGACAGGGGGCTTAGAGACCCAGTACTTC. Translation: CASSSGTGGLETQYF.